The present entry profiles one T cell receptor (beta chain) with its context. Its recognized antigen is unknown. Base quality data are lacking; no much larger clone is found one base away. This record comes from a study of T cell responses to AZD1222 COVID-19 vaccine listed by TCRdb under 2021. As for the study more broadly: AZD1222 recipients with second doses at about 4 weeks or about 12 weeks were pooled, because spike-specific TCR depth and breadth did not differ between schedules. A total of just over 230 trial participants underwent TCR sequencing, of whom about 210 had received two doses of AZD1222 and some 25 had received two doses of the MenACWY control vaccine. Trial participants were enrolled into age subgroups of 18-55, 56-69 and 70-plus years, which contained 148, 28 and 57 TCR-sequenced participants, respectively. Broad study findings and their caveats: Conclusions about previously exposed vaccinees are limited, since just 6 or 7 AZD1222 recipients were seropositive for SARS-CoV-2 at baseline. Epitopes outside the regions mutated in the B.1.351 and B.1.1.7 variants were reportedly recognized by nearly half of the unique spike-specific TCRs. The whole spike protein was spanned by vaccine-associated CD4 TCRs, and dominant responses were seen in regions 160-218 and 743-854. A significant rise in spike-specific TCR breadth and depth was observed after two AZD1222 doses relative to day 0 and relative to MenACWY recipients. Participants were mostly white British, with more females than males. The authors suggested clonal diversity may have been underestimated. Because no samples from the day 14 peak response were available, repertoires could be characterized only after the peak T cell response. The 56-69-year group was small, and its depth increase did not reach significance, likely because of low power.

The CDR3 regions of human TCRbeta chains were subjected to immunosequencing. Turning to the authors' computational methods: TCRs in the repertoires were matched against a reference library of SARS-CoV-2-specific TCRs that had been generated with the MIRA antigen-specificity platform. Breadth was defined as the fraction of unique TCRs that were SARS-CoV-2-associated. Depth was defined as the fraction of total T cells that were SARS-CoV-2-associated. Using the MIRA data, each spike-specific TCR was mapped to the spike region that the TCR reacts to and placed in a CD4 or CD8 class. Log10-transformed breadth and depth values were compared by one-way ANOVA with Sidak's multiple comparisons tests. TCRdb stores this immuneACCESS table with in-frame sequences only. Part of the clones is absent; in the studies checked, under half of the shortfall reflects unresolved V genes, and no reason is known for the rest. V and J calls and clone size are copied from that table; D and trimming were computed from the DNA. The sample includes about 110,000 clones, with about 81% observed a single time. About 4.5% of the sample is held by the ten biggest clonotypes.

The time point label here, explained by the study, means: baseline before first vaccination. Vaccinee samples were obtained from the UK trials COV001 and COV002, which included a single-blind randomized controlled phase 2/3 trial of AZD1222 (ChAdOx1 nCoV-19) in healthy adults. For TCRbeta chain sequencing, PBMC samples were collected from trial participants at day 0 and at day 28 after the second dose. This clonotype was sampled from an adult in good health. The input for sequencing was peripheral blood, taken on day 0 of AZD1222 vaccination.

The CDR3 has the sequence CASSDGRGGPHNEQFF. The nucleotide sequence reads TGTGCCAGCAGTGACGGGCGGGGGGGCCCCCACAATGAGCAGTTCTTC. This sequence uses TRBV2 and TRBJ2-1, with 9 bases matching TRBD2. Relative to germline, V is missing 3 bases and J is missing 5 bases, with 8 bases of the junction outside any gene match. The CDR3 goes from the cysteine to the phenylalanine over 16 residues. This entry keeps only the CDR3 DNA: 48 bases, framed from base 1. Sequences SNHLY (CDR1) and FYNNEI (CDR2) are obtained from the germline V gene.